This TCR beta chain was retrieved from a study of T-cell reconstitution after alpha-beta-depleted transplantation in children. The germline V gene encodes CDR1 SQVTM and CDR2 ANQGSEA. V lost 2 bases to trimming and J lost 4 bases; unmatched junction nucleotides: 7. The CDR3 contains 14 residues. At least ten counts were recorded for this clonotype. Its target is not known. A library of TCRbeta sequences, prepared with unique molecular identifiers, was generated. TCRdb called the PCR reads again in MiXCR, with one record for every CDR3 protein. The data hold 180,000 or so distinct CDR3 sequences, with approximately 6.8% observed a single time. Study-level findings and limits: The origin of high day-60 TCRbeta diversity in some patients lay in surviving recipient T cells and thymic progenitors. T cells produced anew were the main source of T-cell counts and diversity one year after transplant. Alpha-beta T cells present about two months after transplant were reported to originate from several hundred expanded graft clones.

This chain uses TRBV29-1 with TRBJ1-2, with 7 bases lining up with TRBD1. The sample was PBMCs, taken before TCRalphabeta/CD19-depleted stem cell transplant. The TCR was taken from a girl less than two years old with combined immunodeficiency, due to receive a stem cell transplant. The CDR3 sequence is CSVEPGGIIYGYTF. Here the CDR3 DNA reads TGCAGCGTTGAACCAGGGGGTATCATCTATGGCTACACCTTC.